These T cell receptor beta chains were read from a single sample in a study of T cells in Graves' hyperthyroidism and ophthalmopathy. TCRdb itself ran the multiplex PCR reads through MiXCR, one entry per CDR3 protein. Altogether roughly 740,000 distinct CDR3 sequences are present, around 17% being singletons, with the ten largest covering over 7.5%. Sequencing used blood. These receptors all stem from a young man with Graves' hyperthyroidism. Both conserved end residues are part of each CDR3. The order of the fields is V gene, J gene, D gene, clone size, CDR3 protein, CDR3 DNA. The D gene is left open where the match is weak. Rows may omit the clone size; those that give it use once, few, many or a size class.

V: TRBV12-5; J: TRBJ1-1; D: .; size: many; CDR3: CASAQAVANTEAFF; DNA: TGTGCTAGTGCCCAAGCGGTAGCTAACACTGAAGCTTTCTTT
V: TRBV5-1; J: TRBJ1-4; D: .; size: .; CDR3: CASSLFPRGGEATNEKLFF; DNA: TGCGCCAGCAGCTTATTTCCCCGGGGCGGCGAAGCAACTAATGAAAAACTGTTTTTT
V: TRBV20-1; J: TRBJ1-5; D: TRBD1; size: .; CDR3: CSANSRDRVGNQPQHF; DNA: TGCAGTGCTAACTCCCGGGACAGGGTAGGCAATCAGCCCCAGCATTTT
V: TRBV25-1; J: TRBJ1-1; D: .; size: .; CDR3: CAGSFIGSGATEAFF; DNA: TGTGCCGGCAGTTTCATCGGGTCAGGGGCCACTGAAGCTTTCTTT
V: TRBV18; J: TRBJ2-5; D: TRBD2; size: many; CDR3: CASSPYVIGLAGPKETQYF; DNA: TGTGCCAGCTCACCATATGTTATAGGATTAGCGGGACCCAAGGAGACCCAGTACTTC
V: TRBV7-6; J: TRBJ2-7; D: .; size: many; CDR3: CASSRFPGRAGEQYF; DNA: TGTGCCAGCAGCCGATTTCCGGGCCGGGCAGGCGAGCAGTACTTC
V: TRBV4-1; J: TRBJ1-1; D: TRBD1; size: .; CDR3: CASSRGTGGMNTEAFF; DNA: TGCGCCAGCAGCCGAGGGACAGGGGGCATGAACACTGAAGCTTTCTTT
V: TRBV7-8; J: TRBJ2-5; D: .; size: .; CDR3: CASSLVEGRETQYF; DNA: TGTGCCAGCAGCCTGGTCGAGGGCAGGGAGACCCAGTACTTC
V: TRBV30; J: TRBJ1-1; D: .; size: few; CDR3: CAWSVVGGQGTEAFF; DNA: TGTGCCTGGAGTGTAGTTGGGGGGCAGGGCACTGAAGCTTTCTTT
V: TRBV2; J: TRBJ1-4; D: .; size: many; CDR3: CASSEPTTNEKLFF; DNA: TGTGCCAGCAGTGAGCCTACAACTAATGAAAAACTGTTTTTT
V: TRBV29-1; J: TRBJ2-3; D: .; size: many; CDR3: CSVEIAADTQYF; DNA: TGCAGCGTTGAAATAGCGGCGGATACGCAGTATTTT
V: TRBV6-2/TRBV6-3; J: TRBJ2-7; D: .; size: .; CDR3: CASRVPGPPYEQYF; DNA: TGTGCCAGCAGAGTTCCAGGCCCCCCTTACGAGCAGTACTTC
V: TRBV30; J: TRBJ2-7; D: .; size: .; CDR3: CAWSTPGEGYEQYF; DNA: TGTGCCTGGAGTACCCCCGGAGAAGGGTACGAGCAGTACTTC
V: TRBV30; J: TRBJ2-5; D: .; size: .; CDR3: CAWSVVGETQYF; DNA: TGTGCCTGGAGTGTAGTGGGTGAGACCCAGTACTTC
V: TRBV13; J: TRBJ2-3; D: TRBD1; size: many; CDR3: CASSSGGLDTQYF; DNA: TGTGCCAGCAGCTCAGGGGGTTTAGATACGCAGTATTTT
V: TRBV3-1; J: TRBJ2-1; D: .; size: many; CDR3: CASSQGGAGSNEQFF; DNA: TGTGCCAGCAGCCAAGGTGGGGCGGGCAGTAATGAGCAGTTCTTC
V: TRBV3-1; J: TRBJ1-1; D: TRBD1; size: .; CDR3: CASSHLDRASEAFF; DNA: TGTGCCAGCAGCCACTTGGACAGGGCCTCTGAAGCTTTCTTT
V: TRBV29-1; J: TRBJ1-2; D: TRBD1; size: .; CDR3: CSAPGQGSKGYTF; DNA: TGCAGCGCCCCGGGACAGGGTTCTAAGGGCTACACCTTC
V: TRBV29-1; J: TRBJ2-5; D: TRBD2; size: few; CDR3: CSVEPPLAGYQETQYF; DNA: TGCAGCGTTGAACCCCCACTAGCGGGGTACCAAGAGACCCAGTACTTC
V: TRBV25-1; J: TRBJ1-2; D: TRBD1; size: .; CDR3: CASRRTGDDYGYTF; DNA: TGTGCCAGCAGAAGGACAGGGGACGACTATGGCTACACCTTC
V: TRBV6-1; J: TRBJ1-6; D: TRBD1; size: .; CDR3: CASSLGQGLSPLHF; DNA: TGTGCCAGCAGTCTGGGACAGGGTCTATCACCCCTCCACTTT
V: TRBV10-3; J: TRBJ1-3; D: .; size: .; CDR3: CAISEGLRNTIYF; DNA: TGTGCCATCAGTGAGGGGCTAAGAAACACCATATATTTT
V: TRBV9; J: TRBJ2-7; D: .; size: .; CDR3: CACSAGYEQYF; DNA: TGTGCCTGCAGCGCCGGATACGAGCAGTACTTC
V: TRBV3-1; J: TRBJ1-1; D: .; size: many; CDR3: CASSRSREAFF; DNA: TGTGCCAGCAGCAGGAGCCGTGAAGCTTTCTTT
V: TRBV27; J: TRBJ2-2; D: TRBD2; size: .; CDR3: CASSSRAGGNTGELFF; DNA: TGTGCCAGCAGTTCGAGAGCGGGAGGGAACACCGGGGAGCTGTTTTTT
V: TRBV7-9; J: TRBJ2-2; D: TRBD1; size: many; CDR3: CASSQPGQGHTGELFF; DNA: TGTGCCAGCAGCCAACCGGGACAGGGTCATACCGGGGAGCTGTTTTTT
V: TRBV20-1; J: TRBJ2-7; D: .; size: few; CDR3: CSAQISSYEQYF; DNA: TGCAGTGCCCAAATTAGCTCCTACGAGCAGTACTTC
V: TRBV2; J: TRBJ1-5; D: .; size: .; CDR3: CASSGVQGPQPQHF; DNA: TGTGCCAGCAGTGGGGTACAGGGTCCTCAGCCCCAGCATTTT
V: TRBV29-1; J: TRBJ2-5; D: .; size: many; CDR3: CSVEFGVQETQYF; DNA: TGCAGCGTTGAATTCGGGGTCCAAGAGACCCAGTACTTC